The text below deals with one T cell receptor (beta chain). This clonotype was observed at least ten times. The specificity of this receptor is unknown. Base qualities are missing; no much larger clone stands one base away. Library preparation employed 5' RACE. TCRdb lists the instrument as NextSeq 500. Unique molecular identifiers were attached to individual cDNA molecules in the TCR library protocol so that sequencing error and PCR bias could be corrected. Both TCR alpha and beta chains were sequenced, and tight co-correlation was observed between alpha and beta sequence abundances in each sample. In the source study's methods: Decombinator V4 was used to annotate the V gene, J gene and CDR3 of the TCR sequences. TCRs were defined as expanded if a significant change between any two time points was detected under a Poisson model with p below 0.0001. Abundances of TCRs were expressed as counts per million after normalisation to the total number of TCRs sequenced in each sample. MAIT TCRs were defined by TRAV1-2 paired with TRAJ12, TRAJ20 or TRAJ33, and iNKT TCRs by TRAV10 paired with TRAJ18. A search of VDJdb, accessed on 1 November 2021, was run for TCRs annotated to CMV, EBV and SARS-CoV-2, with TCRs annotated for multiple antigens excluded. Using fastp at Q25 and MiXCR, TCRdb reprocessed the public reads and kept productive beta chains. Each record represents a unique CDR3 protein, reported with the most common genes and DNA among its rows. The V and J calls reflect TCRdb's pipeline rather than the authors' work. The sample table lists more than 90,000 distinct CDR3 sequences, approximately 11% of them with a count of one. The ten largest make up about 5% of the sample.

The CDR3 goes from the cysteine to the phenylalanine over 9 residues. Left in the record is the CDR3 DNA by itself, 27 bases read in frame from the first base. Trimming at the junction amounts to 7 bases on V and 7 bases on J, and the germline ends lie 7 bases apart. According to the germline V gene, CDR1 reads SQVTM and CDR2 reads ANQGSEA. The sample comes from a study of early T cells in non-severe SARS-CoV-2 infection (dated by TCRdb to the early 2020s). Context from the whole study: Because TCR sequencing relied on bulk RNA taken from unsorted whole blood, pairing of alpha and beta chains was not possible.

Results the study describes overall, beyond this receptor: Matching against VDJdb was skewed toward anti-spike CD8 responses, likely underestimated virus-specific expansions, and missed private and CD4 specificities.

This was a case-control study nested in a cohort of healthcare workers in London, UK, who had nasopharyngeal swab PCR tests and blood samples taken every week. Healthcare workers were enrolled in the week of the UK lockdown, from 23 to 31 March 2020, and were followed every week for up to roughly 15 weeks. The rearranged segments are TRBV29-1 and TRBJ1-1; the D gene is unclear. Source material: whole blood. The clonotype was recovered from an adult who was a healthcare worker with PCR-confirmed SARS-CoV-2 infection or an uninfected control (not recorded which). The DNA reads TGCAGCGCCGGCCGTGAAGCTTTCTTT. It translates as CSAGREAFF.